This entry is about one TCR beta chain. In the authors' workflow: Amplifying reference gene primers gave estimates of nucleated cell counts. The table came from immunoSEQ multiplex PCR; TCRdb's copy has only in-frame clones and leaves some out. That table is the source of V, J and clone size, and D and trimming were worked out from the DNA. The table records under 350,000 clones, 70% to 90% of them present only once. The ends were cut back, 3 bases at V and 1 base at J, with 6 bases in the middle. Germline lookup yields CDR1 DFQATT and CDR2 SNEGSKA (reference sequence). The CDR3 has 12 amino acids. This record comes from a study of blood T cell repertoires in COVID-19. Across the study: Samples came from the United States, Italy and Spain, spanning acute and convalescent COVID-19. PBMCs, B-cell-depleted T cells, or T cells were the source of the cDNA or gDNA that made up the material.

The TCR originated in a woman in her 70s with acute or convalescent COVID-19. The V gene is TRBV20-1, the J gene TRBJ1-1, with D possibly TRBD1 on 5 matching bases. The sample consisted of peripheral blood. In DNA, the CDR3 is TGCAGTGCTAGTGGACAGAACACTGAAGCTTTCTTT. Translating gives CSASGQNTEAFF.